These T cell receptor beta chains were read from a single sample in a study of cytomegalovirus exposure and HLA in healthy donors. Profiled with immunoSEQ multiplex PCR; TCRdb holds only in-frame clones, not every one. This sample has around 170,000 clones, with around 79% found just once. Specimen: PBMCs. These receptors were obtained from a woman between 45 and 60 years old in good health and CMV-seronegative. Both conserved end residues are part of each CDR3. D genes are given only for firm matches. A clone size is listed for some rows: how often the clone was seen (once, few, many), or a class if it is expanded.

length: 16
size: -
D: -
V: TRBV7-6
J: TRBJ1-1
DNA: TGTGCCAGCAGCTCAGGGGCAGGGATTGGCTACACTGAAGCTTTCTTT
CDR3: CASSSGAGIGYTEAFF

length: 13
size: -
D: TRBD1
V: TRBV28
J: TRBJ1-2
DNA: TGTGCCAGCAGTGGGACAGAAAACTATGGCTACACCTTC
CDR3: CASSGTENYGYTF

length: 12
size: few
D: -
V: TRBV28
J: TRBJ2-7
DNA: TGTGCCAGCAGTTTTAGAAGCTACGAGCAGTACTTC
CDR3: CASSFRSYEQYF

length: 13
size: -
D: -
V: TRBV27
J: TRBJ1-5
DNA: TGTGCCAGCAGTTTGTCGGGTGGACAGCCCCAGCATTTT
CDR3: CASSLSGGQPQHF

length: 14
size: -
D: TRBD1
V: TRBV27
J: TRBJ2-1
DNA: TGTGCCAGCAGTTGGGGACAGCCCTACAATGAGCAGTTCTTC
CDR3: CASSWGQPYNEQFF

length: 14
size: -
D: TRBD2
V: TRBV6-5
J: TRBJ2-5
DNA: TGTGCCAGCAGTTACAATGAGTTGGGGAGGGCCCAGTACTTC
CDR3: CASSYNELGRAQYF

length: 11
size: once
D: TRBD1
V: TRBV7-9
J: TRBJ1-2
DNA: TGTGCCACGGACAGGGACGCTGGCTACACCTTC
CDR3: CATDRDAGYTF

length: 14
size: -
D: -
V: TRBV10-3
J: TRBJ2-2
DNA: TGTGCCATCACGACAGGAACATTCGCCGGGGAGCTGTTTTTT
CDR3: CAITTGTFAGELFF

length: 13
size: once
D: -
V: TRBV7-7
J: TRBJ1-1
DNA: TGTGCCAGCAGCTTGGGAGAGAACACTGAAGCTTTCTTT
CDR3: CASSLGENTEAFF

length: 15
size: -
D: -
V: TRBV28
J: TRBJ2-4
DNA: TGTGCCAGCAGTACGACAGGTGACTCTCGAAGCATCCAGTACTTC
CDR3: CASSTTGDSRSIQYF

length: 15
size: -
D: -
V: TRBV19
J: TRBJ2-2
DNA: TGTGCCAGTAGTCCGAGCATGGGGAGCACCGGGGAGCTGTTTTTT
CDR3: CASSPSMGSTGELFF

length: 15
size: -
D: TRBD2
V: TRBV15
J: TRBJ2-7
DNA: TGTGCCACCAGGCGACCAGGACTAGATCACTACGAGCAGTACTTC
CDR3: CATRRPGLDHYEQYF

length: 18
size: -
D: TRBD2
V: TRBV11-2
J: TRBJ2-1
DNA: TGTGCCAGCAGCTTAGTAGCGGCAGCGGGGGCGCCCTACAATGAGCAGTTCTTC
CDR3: CASSLVAAAGAPYNEQFF

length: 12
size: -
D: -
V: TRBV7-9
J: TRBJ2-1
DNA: TGTGCCAGCAGCGTTAGTAGCGGTGAGCAGTTCTTC
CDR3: CASSVSSGEQFF

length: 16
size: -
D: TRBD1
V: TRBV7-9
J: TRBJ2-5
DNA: TGTGCCAGCAGCACACAACAGGGGGCGCCTACGGAGACCCAGTACTTC
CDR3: CASSTQQGAPTETQYF

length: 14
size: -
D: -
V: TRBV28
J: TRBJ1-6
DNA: TGTGCCAGTAGACCGGCAGGGGTTAATTCACCCCTCCACTTT
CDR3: CASRPAGVNSPLHF

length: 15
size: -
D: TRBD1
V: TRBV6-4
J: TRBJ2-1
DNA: TGTGCCAGCACCACCCACTCGGGACAGGGATATGAGCAGTTCTTC
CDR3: CASTTHSGQGYEQFF

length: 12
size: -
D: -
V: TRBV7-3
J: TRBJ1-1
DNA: TGTGCCAGCAGGGACTCGAACACTGAAGCTTTCTTT
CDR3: CASRDSNTEAFF

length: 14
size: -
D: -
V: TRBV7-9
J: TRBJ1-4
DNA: TGTGCCAGCAGCTATCCCTTCAGGAATGAAAAACTGTTTTTT
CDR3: CASSYPFRNEKLFF

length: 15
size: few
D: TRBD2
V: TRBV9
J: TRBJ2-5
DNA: TGTGCCAGCAGCTTACGCGGGGGGGCCTCTGAGACCCAGTACTTC
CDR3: CASSLRGGASETQYF

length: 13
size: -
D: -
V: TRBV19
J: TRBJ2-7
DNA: TGTGCCAGTAGTTTGGGACAATTCTACGAGCAGTACTTC
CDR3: CASSLGQFYEQYF

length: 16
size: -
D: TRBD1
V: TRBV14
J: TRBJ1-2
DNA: TGTGCCAGCAGCCAAGATTTGACAGGGGTAGGGTATGGCTACACCTTC
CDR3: CASSQDLTGVGYGYTF

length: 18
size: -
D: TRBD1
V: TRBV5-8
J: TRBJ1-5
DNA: TGTGCCAGCAGCCCGACAGGGGAGAGGGATTTAGGCAATCAGCCCCAGCATTTT
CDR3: CASSPTGERDLGNQPQHF

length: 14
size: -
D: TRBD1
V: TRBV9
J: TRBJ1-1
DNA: TGTGCCAGCAGCGCCACACAGGGGGTCACTGAAGCTTTCTTT
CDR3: CASSATQGVTEAFF

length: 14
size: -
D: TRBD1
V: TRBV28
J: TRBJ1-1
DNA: TGTGCCAGCAGAGTCAGGGGGCAGGTCACTGAAGCTTTCTTT
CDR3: CASRVRGQVTEAFF

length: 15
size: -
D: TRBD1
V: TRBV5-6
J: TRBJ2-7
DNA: TGTGCCAGCAGCCTCGCCGGGACAGGGAAGAACGAGCAGTACTTC
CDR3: CASSLAGTGKNEQYF

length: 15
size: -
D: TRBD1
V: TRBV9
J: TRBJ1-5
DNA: TGTGCCAGCAGCGTGGGACAGGGTAGCAATCAGCTCCAGCATTTT
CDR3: CASSVGQGSNQLQHF

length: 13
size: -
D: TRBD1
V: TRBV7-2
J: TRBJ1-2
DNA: TGTGCCAGCGGCTTAGGTAGGGGGCTTGGCTACACCTTC
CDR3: CASGLGRGLGYTF

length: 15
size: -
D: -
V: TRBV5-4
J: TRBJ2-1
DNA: TGTGCCAGCAGCTTGGTGTCCACTATTGACAATGAGCAGTTCTTC
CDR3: CASSLVSTIDNEQFF

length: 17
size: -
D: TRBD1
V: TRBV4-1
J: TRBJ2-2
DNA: TGCGCCAGCAGCCCCCGACGAGGACAGGGTGTCACCGGGGAGCTGTTTTTT
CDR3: CASSPRRGQGVTGELFF

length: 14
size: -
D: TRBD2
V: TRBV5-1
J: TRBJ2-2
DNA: TGCGCCAGCAGCCCTAGCGGGAGAATCGGGGAGCTGTTTTTT
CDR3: CASSPSGRIGELFF

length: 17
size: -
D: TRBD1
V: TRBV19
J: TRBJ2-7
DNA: TGTGCCAGTAGTGACTCCCGACCCGGGACAGGGATTCTCGAGCAGTACTTC
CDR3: CASSDSRPGTGILEQYF

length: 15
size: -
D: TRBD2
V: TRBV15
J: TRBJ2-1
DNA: TGTGCCACCAGCAGAGAGAGAGCGGGAGGTCCTGAGCAGTTCTTC
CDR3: CATSRERAGGPEQFF

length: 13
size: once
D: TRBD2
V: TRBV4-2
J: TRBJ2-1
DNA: TGTGCCAGCAGCTCCGGACTAGACAATGAGCAGTTCTTC
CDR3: CASSSGLDNEQFF

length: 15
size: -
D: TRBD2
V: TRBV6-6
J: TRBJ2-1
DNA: TGTGCCAGCAGCCAAGGGACTAGCGGGGGAAGTGAGCAGTTCTTC
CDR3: CASSQGTSGGSEQFF

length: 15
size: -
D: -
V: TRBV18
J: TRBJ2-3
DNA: TGTGCCAGCTCACCGAGGGGGTTAAGCACAGATACGCAGTATTTT
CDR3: CASSPRGLSTDTQYF

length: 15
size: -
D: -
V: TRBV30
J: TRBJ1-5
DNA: TGTGCCTGGAGTCCAAGTAATAGGAGGGATCAGCCCCAGCATTTT
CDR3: CAWSPSNRRDQPQHF

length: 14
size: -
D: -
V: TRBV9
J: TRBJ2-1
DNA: TGTGCCAGCAGCGTAGAGACTAACTACAATGAGCAGTTCTTC
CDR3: CASSVETNYNEQFF

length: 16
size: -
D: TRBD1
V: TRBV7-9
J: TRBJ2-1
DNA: TGTGCCAGCAGCTTTTCCCTCGGGACAGGGTTCCATGAGCAGTTCTTC
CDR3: CASSFSLGTGFHEQFF

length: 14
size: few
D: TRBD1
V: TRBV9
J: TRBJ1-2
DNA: TGTGCCAGCAGCCCCATGACAGGGATTGGGGGCTACACCTTC
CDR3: CASSPMTGIGGYTF

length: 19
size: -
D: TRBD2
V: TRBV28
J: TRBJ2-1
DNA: TGTGCCAGCAGTTCGACAGTATGGGGACTAGCGGGGGGGCTGAATGAGCAGTTCTTC
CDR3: CASSSTVWGLAGGLNEQFF

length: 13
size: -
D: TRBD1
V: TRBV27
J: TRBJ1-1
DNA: TGTGCCACCAGGGACAGGCTAGACACTGAAGCTTTCTTT
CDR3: CATRDRLDTEAFF

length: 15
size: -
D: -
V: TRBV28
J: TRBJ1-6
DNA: TGTGCCAGCACTCAGGGTGGGCATAATAATTCACCCCTCCACTTT
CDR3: CASTQGGHNNSPLHF

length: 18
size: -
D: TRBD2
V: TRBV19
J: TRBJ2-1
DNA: TGTGCCAGTAGTTACGACTCAGAAGCGGGAGTCGTCTACAATGAGCAGTTCTTC
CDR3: CASSYDSEAGVVYNEQFF

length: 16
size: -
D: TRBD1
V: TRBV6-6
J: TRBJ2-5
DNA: TGTGCCTGTTTTGGGACAGCATTCTTCGGGCAAGAGACCCAGTACTTC
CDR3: CACFGTAFFGQETQYF

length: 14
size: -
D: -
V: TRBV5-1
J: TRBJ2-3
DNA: TGCGCCAGCAGTAGCGGCTTTAACACAGATACGCAGTATTTT
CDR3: CASSSGFNTDTQYF

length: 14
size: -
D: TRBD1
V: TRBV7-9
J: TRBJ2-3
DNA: TGTGCCAGCAGCTTGACAGGGGGCACAGATACGCAGTATTTT
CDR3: CASSLTGGTDTQYF

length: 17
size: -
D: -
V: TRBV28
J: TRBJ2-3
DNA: TGTGCCAGCACCGAACGGCCAGACATAACGAGCACAGATACGCAGTATTTT
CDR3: CASTERPDITSTDTQYF

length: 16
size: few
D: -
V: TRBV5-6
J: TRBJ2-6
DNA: TGTGCCAGCAGCTTGGTTGGGGGGTCTGGGGCCAACGTCCTGACTTTC
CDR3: CASSLVGGSGANVLTF

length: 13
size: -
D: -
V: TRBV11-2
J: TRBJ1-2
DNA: TGTGCCAGCAGCTTAGCCGGACAAACTGGCTACACCTTC
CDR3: CASSLAGQTGYTF

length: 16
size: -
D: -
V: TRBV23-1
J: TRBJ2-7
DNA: TGCGCCAGCAGTCAATCGATACAGCCTAAGACCTACGAGCAGTACTTC
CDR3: CASSQSIQPKTYEQYF

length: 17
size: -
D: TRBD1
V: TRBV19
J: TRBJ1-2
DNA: TGTGCCAGTAGTATAATACCGGGACAGGGTTCTAACTATGGCTACACCTTC
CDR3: CASSIIPGQGSNYGYTF

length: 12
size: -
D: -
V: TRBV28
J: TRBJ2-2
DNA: TGTGCCAGCAGTTTCGGTGGCGGGGAGCTGTTTTTT
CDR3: CASSFGGGELFF

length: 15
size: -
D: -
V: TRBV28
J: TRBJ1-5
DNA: TGTGCCAGCAGTTTGACAGCAAGAAATGTGCAGCCCCAGCATTTT
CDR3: CASSLTARNVQPQHF